The 30 T cell receptor beta chains below were found in one sample sequenced in a study of blood T cell repertoires in COVID-19. Produced via immunoSEQ multiplex PCR; TCRdb's table is partial and in-frame only. The table records about 130,000 clones, 81% of them present only once. Material for sequencing was peripheral blood. All receptors derive from a woman in her sixties with active or convalescent COVID-19.

The rearrangement links TRBV12-3 or TRBV12-4 to TRBJ1-1; no firm D call. Between the trimmed V and J ends, which lost 4 bases and 1 base, there was a span of 7 bases. The CDR3 spans 13 residues. CDR3: CASSWARNTEAFF. CDR3 DNA: TGTGCCAGCAGTTGGGCAAGGAACACTGAAGCTTTCTTT.

The rearrangement uses TRBV5-1 and TRBJ2-6; the D gene is possibly TRBD1 (6 bases). CDR3 size: 15 residues. V lost 5 bases to trimming and J lost 3 bases, with 12 bases between them. CDR1 and CDR2 (germline): SGHRS, YFSETQ. This CDR3 is CASSLQGGGANVLTF. The CDR3 DNA is TGCGCCAGCAGTCTACAGGGTGGTGGGGCCAACGTCCTGACTTTC.

This chain links TRBV4-2 with TRBJ1-3, with D possibly TRBD1 on 6 matching bases. Germline assignment: CDR1 LGHNA and CDR2 YNFKEQ. This CDR3 comprises 19 residues. The V and J ends lost 4 bases and 0 bases respectively, with 22 bases between them. The CDR3, as DNA: TGTGCCAGCAGCCGAGCTGAGCGGGGGGGGGCTGGCTCTGGAAACACCATATATTTT. It encodes CASSRAERGGAGSGNTIYF.

This clone was seen only once. The chain joins TRBV5-6 to TRBJ2-1, with 10 bases fitting TRBD2. Germline CDR1 is SGHDT and CDR2 is YYEEEE. The CDR3 extends over 15 amino acids. The V segment lost 9 bases and the J segment 0 bases; nucleotides outside the gene matches: 6. CDR3 residues: CATTKREGSYNEQFF. The CDR3 DNA reads as TGTGCCACCACGAAGCGGGAGGGCTCCTACAATGAGCAGTTCTTC.

This chain uses TRBV28 with TRBJ2-1, with D perhaps TRBD2 (6 bases). The CDR3 extends over 19 amino acids. V gave up 5 bases and J gave up 0 bases, with 23 bases separating them. From germline, CDR1 is MDHEN and CDR2 SYDVKM. CDR3 coding DNA: TGTGCCAGCAGTGGGTTTGGCCGACTAGGGGCGAACTCCTACAATGAGCAGTTCTTC. Its translation: CASSGFGRLGANSYNEQFF.

The chain links TRBV12-1 to TRBJ2-7; the D call TRBD2 from the table was never checked on the DNA. TRBV12-1 is deemed a pseudogene. This CDR3 region has 15 residues. CDR3 in amino acids: CASSSGLPSSYEQYF. CDR3 DNA: TGTGCCAGCAGCTCGGGACTGCCGAGCTCCTACGAGCAGTACTTC.

In its sample, this clone was seen once. V gene TRBV5-1 combines with J gene TRBJ1-1; D is unresolved. CDR3 length: 14 amino acids. V lost 0 bases and J lost 4, with 10 bases in between. CDR1 is SGHRS, CDR2 YFSETQ, per germline. DNA for the CDR3: TGCGCCAGCAGCTTGGATCCGGGTCGCACTGAAGCTTTCTTT. Its translation: CASSLDPGRTEAFF.

The chain employs TRBV10-3 and TRBJ1-1; tentatively, D is TRBD1 (6 bases). V shed 8 bases and J shed 6 bases, with 13 bases lying between them. This CDR3 has 12 residues. CDR1 ENHRY and CDR2 SYGVKD come from the germline V gene. The CDR3 sequence is CAIQGTYAEAFF. The CDR3 nucleotides are TGTGCCATCCAGGGGACATACGCTGAAGCTTTCTTT.

The gene calls are TRBV7-9 and TRBJ2-5, with D possibly being TRBD2 (6 bases). V was cut by 1 base and J by 1 base, with 10 bases left in between. Germline V lookup: CDR1 SEHNR, CDR2 FQNEAQ (reference sequence). This CDR3 is built from 15 residues. As DNA, the CDR3 is TGTGCCAGCAGCTTAGGGGCGGGGTTCCAAGAGACCCAGTACTTC. Translation: CASSLGAGFQETQYF.

The J gene is TRBJ1-2, the V gene TRBV19, with 7 bases lining up with TRBD1. The germline V gene has CDR1 LNHDA and CDR2 SQIVND (reference sequence). This CDR3 region has 14 residues. The ends lost 4 bases at V and 5 bases at J; junction bases unmatched: 7. CDR3 in amino acids: CASSSRDSTYGYTF. The CDR3 DNA sequence: TGTGCCAGTAGTAGCCGGGACAGTACGTATGGCTACACCTTC.

The chain carries TRBV19 and TRBJ2-6; 13 bases map to TRBD2. The germline CDR1 and CDR2 sequences are LNHDA and SQIVND (reference sequence). V gave up 6 bases and J gave up 0 bases; unmatched junction bases: 5. The CDR3 totals 18 residues. CDR3 region: CASSPGLAGRSGANVLTF. The DNA of the CDR3 is TGTGCCAGTAGCCCGGGACTAGCGGGACGCTCTGGGGCCAACGTCCTGACTTTC.

The chain is built from TRBV10-3 and TRBJ1-1, with D possibly being TRBD1 (5 bases). Germline CDR1 reads ENHRY; CDR2 reads SYGVKD. The CDR3 spans 14 residues. Trimming left V 8 bases short and J 1 base short, with 14 bases between. The CDR3 DNA sequence: TGTGCCATCGGGGATGCCACAGGGAACACTGAAGCTTTCTTT. As protein: CAIGDATGNTEAFF.

The V call is TRBV29-1, the J call TRBJ2-7; weak D call: TRBD2 (5 bases). The CDR3 runs to 14 residues. Trimming stripped 5 bases from V and 4 bases from J, with 18 bases between. In germline, CDR1 is SQVTM, CDR2 ANQGSEA. The CDR3 here is CSVRGGPPEYEQYV. The CDR3 bases are TGCAGCGTTCGTGGAGGTCCCCCGGAGTACGAGCAGTACGTC.

This clone occurred a few times. The rearrangement joins TRBV5-1 to TRBJ2-3; 7 bases are shared with TRBD1. The CDR3 has 15 amino acids. CDR1 is SGHRS and CDR2 is YFSETQ in the germline V gene. The ends lost 1 base at V and 6 bases at J; junction bases unmatched: 8. For the CDR3, the DNA is TGCGCCAGCAGCTTGAGGCAGGGGGATTTGGATACGCAGTATTTT. Its translation: CASSLRQGDLDTQYF.

V usage is TRBV3-1 (or the pseudogene TRBV3-2) and J usage is TRBJ2-3; perhaps TRBD1 as D (5 bases). V shed 1 base and J shed 2 bases, with 10 bases lying between them. Germline CDR1 LGHDT, CDR2 YNNKEL (reference sequence). The CDR3 runs 15 residues. The CDR3 here is CASSQGGGTTDTQYF. The CDR3 bases are TGTGCCAGCAGCCAAGGGGGCGGTACCACAGATACGCAGTATTTT.

The gene calls are TRBV9 and TRBJ2-3; 7 nucleotides match TRBD2. The CDR3 has 15 amino acids. V lost 0 bases to trimming and J lost 1 base; unmatched junction nucleotides: 2. CDR1 and CDR2 (germline): SGDLS, YYNGEE. CDR3 in DNA: TGTGCCAGCAGCGTAGGAGCGGGGCGCACAGATACGCAGTATTTT. Its protein is CASSVGAGRTDTQYF.

This clone appeared a single time. The chain recombines TRBV29-1 with TRBJ2-7, with TRBD2 matching 8 bases. CDR3 length: 15 amino acids. Germline CDR1 is SQVTM and CDR2 is ANQGSEA. V lost 4 bases to trimming and J lost 1 base; unmatched junction nucleotides: 9. The CDR3, as DNA: TGCAGCGTTGTTCTAGCGGGCGGGGGATCCTACGAGCAGTACTTC. Amino acids: CSVVLAGGGSYEQYF.

This chain connects TRBV28 to TRBJ2-3; 9 positions match TRBD2. J gave up 4 bases and V 5 bases, and 7 bases lay outside the gene matches. The CDR3 contains 15 residues. CDR1 and CDR2 from the germline V gene are MDHEN and SYDVKM. The chain's CDR3 is CASSRAGGPPDTQYF. The CDR3 DNA is TGTGCCAGCAGTCGAGCGGGGGGACCTCCAGATACGCAGTATTTT.

This clone is a singleton in its sample. The V and J genes are TRBV27 and TRBJ2-5, with 11 bases matching TRBD1. Germline CDR1 reads MNHEY; CDR2 reads SMNVEV (reference sequence). This CDR3 spans 17 amino acids. V shed 2 bases, J shed 5 bases, and the junction held 10 bases outside the gene matches. As DNA, the CDR3 is TGTGCCAGCAGTTTACGTCGGACAGGGGGCTGGGGGGAGACCCAGTACTTC. Translation gives CASSLRRTGGWGETQYF.

The V and J genes are TRBV6-6 and TRBJ1-5; D is undetermined. The CDR3 runs to 12 residues. Trimming pared 11 bases from V and 6 bases from J, leaving 14 bases between. Germline CDR1 reads MNHNY; CDR2 reads SVGAGI (reference sequence). For the CDR3, the DNA is TGTGCCTCAAGTAGGGAGAGTCAGCCCCAGCATTTT. Translation: CASSRESQPQHF.

This sequence joins TRBV30 and TRBJ2-2, with 10 nucleotides matching TRBD1. This CDR3 spans 13 amino acids. V lost 5 bases and J lost 3; bases outside the gene matches: 0. Germline V gene sequence: CDR1 GTSNPN, CDR2 SVGIG (reference sequence). The DNA for the CDR3 is TGTGCCTGGGGACAGGGGGACACCGGGGAGCTGTTTTTT. It specifies CAWGQGDTGELFF.

The chain is built from TRBV15 and TRBJ1-1; 7 bases are a match to TRBD1. The CDR3 extends over 16 amino acids. Germline CDR1 is LNHNV and CDR2 is YYDKDF (reference sequence). V gave up 3 bases and J gave up 2 bases; unmatched junction bases: 9. CDR3 in DNA: TGTGCCACCAGCAGGCCGCCCCGACAGGGAAACACTGAAGCTTTCTTT. Translating it yields CATSRPPRQGNTEAFF.

This chain connects TRBV18 to TRBJ1-4, with D unclear. The CDR3 consists of 14 residues. V gave up 2 bases and J gave up 0 bases, with 4 bases separating them. Germline lookup yields CDR1 KGHSH and CDR2 LQKENI. The CDR3 loop is CASSPGATNEKLFF. For the CDR3, the DNA is TGTGCCAGCTCACCAGGAGCAACTAATGAAAAACTGTTTTTT.

The chain uses TRBV27 and TRBJ1-3; D is uncertain. This CDR3 contains 13 residues. The germline gives CDR1 MNHEY, CDR2 SMNVEV (reference sequence). Deletions cut 8 bases from V and 1 base from J, with 9 bases between. The CDR3, as DNA: TGTGCCAGCCGTCCCGTTTCTGGAAACACCATATATTTT. Translated, it gives CASRPVSGNTIYF.

This clone was recorded once. V and J are TRBV5-8 and TRBJ2-3; D uncertain. Trimming cost V 4 bases and J 2 bases, with 17 bases left between them. Looked up from germline, CDR1 is SGHTS and CDR2 is YDEGEE. The CDR3 loop spans 16 amino acids. DNA for the CDR3: TGTGCCAGCAGCCCACTGACGAGCGCTCTCACAGATACGCAGTATTTT. This gives the protein CASSPLTSALTDTQYF.

The rearrangement links TRBV28 to TRBJ2-7; the D gene is possibly TRBD2 (7 bases). Germline-derived CDR1 and CDR2 are MDHEN and SYDVKM. V lost 6 bases, J lost 9 bases, and 24 bases lay in between. This CDR3 is built from 15 residues. CDR3 DNA sequence: TGTGCCAGCAGATCCGGGGGCGGGGGCGACCTTAGGCAGTACGTC. Its protein is CASRSGGGGDLRQYV.

The chain employs TRBV7-9 and TRBJ1-4; D ambiguous. CDR1 and CDR2 from the germline V gene are SEHNR and FQNEAQ (reference sequence). The CDR3 sequence is 12 residues long. CDR3 DNA sequence: TGTGCGTCGGGAAGGGTCAATGAAAAACTGTTTTTT. Translating gives CASGRVNEKLFF.

In this sample, this clone turned up a few times. J is TRBJ1-1 and V is TRBV3-1 (or the pseudogene TRBV3-2); TRBD1 agrees at 8 bases. V dropped 1 base and J dropped 1; count of bases not matched to a gene: 5. The CDR3 sequence is 16 residues long. CDR1 is LGHDT and CDR2 is YNNKEL in the germline V gene (reference sequence). The chain's CDR3 is CASSQVRGRGNTEAFF. The CDR3 DNA reads TGTGCCAGCAGCCAAGTCAGGGGGCGCGGGAACACTGAAGCTTTCTTT.

The rearrangement uses TRBV3-1 (or the pseudogene TRBV3-2) and TRBJ1-2, with 7 bases that match TRBD1. This CDR3 is built from 12 residues. Germline V CDR1 and CDR2: LGHDT, YNNKEL (reference sequence). Trimming took 7 bases from V and 8 from J; bases not matched to a gene: 7. The DNA of the CDR3 is TGTGCCAGCACCCAGGGGGGTTGGGGCTACACCTTC. Translating gives CASTQGGWGYTF.

This rearrangement joins TRBV28 to TRBJ1-1; D is undetermined. CDR1 and CDR2 (germline): MDHEN, SYDVKM. The V gene lost 5 bases and the J gene lost 4 bases, with 14 bases spanning the gap. The CDR3 sequence is 14 residues long. The CDR3 spells CASSILGSVTEAFF. DNA of the CDR3: TGTGCCAGCAGTATCCTCGGGAGCGTCACTGAAGCTTTCTTT.